The source of this T cell receptor (beta chain) is a study of STAT5B mutations in CD4+ large granular lymphocyte leukemia. This CDR3 region has 16 residues. V lost 5 bases to trimming and J lost 3 bases, with 16 bases between them. Germline CDR1 reads MNHNY; CDR2 reads SVGAGI (reference sequence). Sequencing was at survey level. The method was immunoSEQ multiplex PCR; TCRdb's version includes in-frame clones alone and lacks a portion of them. The sample consists of fewer than 50,000 clones, 80% to 90% of them appearing once. V usage is TRBV6-6 and J usage is TRBJ1-4, with D perhaps matching TRBD1 (6 bases). The TCR comes from a human donor in good health. Sequencing used CD4+ T cells from blood buffy coats. The CDR3 nucleotides are TGTGCCAGCAGTCGGTCTTGGGGGGGGCCTAATGAAAAACTGTTTTTT. This translates into CASSRSWGGPNEKLFF.